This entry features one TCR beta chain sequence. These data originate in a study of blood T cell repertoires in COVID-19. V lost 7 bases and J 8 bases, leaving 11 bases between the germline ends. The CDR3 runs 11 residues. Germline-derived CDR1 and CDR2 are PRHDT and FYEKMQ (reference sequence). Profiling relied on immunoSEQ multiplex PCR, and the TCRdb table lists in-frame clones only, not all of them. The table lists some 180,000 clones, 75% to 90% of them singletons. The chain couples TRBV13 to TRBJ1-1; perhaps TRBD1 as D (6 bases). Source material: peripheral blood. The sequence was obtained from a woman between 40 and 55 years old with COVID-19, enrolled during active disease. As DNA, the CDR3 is TGTGCCAGCACCTTCGGGACAGAAGCTTTCTTT. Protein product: CASTFGTEAFF.